This TCR beta chain emerged from a study of T cell repertoires in cytomegalovirus infection. At the level of the study: In public TCR beta signatures, there were indications of both CMV infection and matching HLA type.

This clonotype was recorded only once. Its target is unknown. The study's findings and limits: HLA-C-restricted CMV clonotypes gave the most frequent clonotype in two of eight donors.

This CDR3 has 15 amino acids. Between the trimmed V and J ends, which lost 0 bases and 3 bases, there was a span of 14 bases. Per germline, CDR1 SQVTM and CDR2 ANQGSEA. TCRdb reanalysed the reads using MiXCR and keeps one entry per CDR3 protein. Here the sample spans 450,000 to 600,000 distinct CDR3 sequences, under 55% being singletons. The TCR was taken from a human donor in good health (CMV status not recorded). Some clones in this sample may be carry-over from other donors' samples. The chain joins TRBV29-1 to TRBJ1-1, with unresolved D. The sequencing here drew on cultured PBMCs, taken from culture after CMV antigen stimulation. The CDR3 DNA reads TGCAGCGTTGAAGATATGAGGGATGGGGACACTGAAGCTTTCTTT. It specifies CSVEDMRDGDTEAFF.